These 11 T cell receptor beta chains were sequenced from one sample in a study of OX40 agonist ivuxolimab in advanced cancers. TCRdb's copy holds only in-frame clones and misses some; the assay was immunoSEQ multiplex PCR. The table has about 52,000 clones, 85% to 95% seen once; the top ten hold about 25%. Sample: CD4+ or CD8+ T cells sorted from blood, taken in a trial of the OX40 agonist ivuxolimab. The receptor source for this set is an adult with an advanced solid tumor such as melanoma, head and neck, liver or kidney cancer.

The gene calls are TRBV5-1 and TRBJ2-5; D is undetermined. From germline, CDR1 is SGHRS and CDR2 YFSETQ. V gave up 0 bases and J gave up 5 bases, with 8 bases separating them. There are 13 residues in the CDR3. CDR3 residues: CASSLDARETQYF. The CDR3 DNA is TGCGCCAGCAGCTTGGACGCACGGGAGACCCAGTACTTC.

The gene calls are TRBV11-2 and TRBJ2-2; D gene uncertain. Trimming cost V 5 bases and J 4 bases, with 11 bases left between them. Germline-derived CDR1 and CDR2 are SGHAT and FQNNGV. This CDR3 comprises 14 residues. CDR3 in amino acids: CASSHGRSTGELFF. CDR3 nucleotide sequence: TGTGCCAGCAGCCACGGGCGGAGCACCGGGGAGCTGTTTTTT.

The chain joins TRBV6-5 to TRBJ1-5; tentative D call: TRBD1 (6 bases). V lost 4 bases, J lost 5 bases, and 12 bases lay in between. Germline V lookup: CDR1 MNHEY, CDR2 SVGAGI. CDR3 length: 14 amino acids. The CDR3 DNA reads as TGTGCCAGCAGTTCGCCCAGGACAGATCAGCCCCAGCATTTT. Protein product: CASSSPRTDQPQHF.

The chain combines TRBV27 with TRBJ2-1; 11 bases line up with TRBD2. The CDR3 runs 19 residues. Germline CDR1 reads MNHEY; CDR2 reads SMNVEV (reference sequence). V shed 5 bases, J shed 0 bases, and the junction held 12 bases outside the gene matches. The CDR3 loop is CASSKPGLAVLSSYNEQFF. In DNA, the CDR3 is TGTGCCAGCAGTAAACCGGGACTAGCGGTATTAAGCTCCTACAATGAGCAGTTCTTC.

V gene TRBV18 combines with J gene TRBJ2-1; no clear D. The CDR3 has 17 residues. Germline V gene lookup returns CDR1 KGHSH and CDR2 LQKENI. Deletions cut 6 bases from V and 1 base from J, with 19 bases between. CDR3 DNA sequence: TGTGCCAGCTCTCCTTTGGACCCAGGATTTTCCTACAATGAGCAGTTCTTC. It is translated as CASSPLDPGFSYNEQFF.

The chain uses TRBV14 and TRBJ2-7, with a weak D call TRBD1 (5 bases). The CDR3 is 15 residues long. V was pared by 2 bases and J by 4 bases, with 15 bases between. Germline assignment: CDR1 SGHDN and CDR2 FVKESK. The DNA for the CDR3 is TGTGCCAGCAGCCAAACCCAGGGTCTGTTTTACGAGCAGTACTTC. Amino acids: CASSQTQGLFYEQYF.

J is TRBJ1-1 and V is TRBV5-6; tentative D call: TRBD1 (5 bases). This CDR3 is built from 18 residues. Trimming took 0 bases from V and 3 from J, leaving 21 bases between them. CDR1 and CDR2 from the germline V gene are SGHDT and YYEEEE. CDR3 in DNA: TGTGCCAGCAGCTTGGTCGGGCAGACAGTAAACTTTGACACTGAAGCTTTCTTT. Translating gives CASSLVGQTVNFDTEAFF.

V gene TRBV5-6 combines with J gene TRBJ2-7; unclear D gene. V lost 4 bases to trimming and J lost 2 bases, with 10 bases between them. Germline values: CDR1 SGHDT, CDR2 YYEEEE. The CDR3 is 13 residues long. CDR3 amino acids: CASSLLPTYEQYF. The CDR3, as DNA: TGTGCCAGCAGCCTACTACCCACCTACGAGCAGTACTTC. Based on the CDR3 plus reference TRBV5-6 and TRBJ2-7, the full variable domain is DAGVTQSPTHLIKTRGQQVTLRCSPKSGHDTVSWYQQALGQGPQFIFQYYEEEERQRGNFPDRFSGHQFPNYSSELNVNALLLGDSALYLCASSLLPTYEQYFGPGTRLTVT.

This clone was detected only once. This sequence joins TRBV27 and TRBJ1-1; 7 bases agree with TRBD1. In germline, CDR1 is MNHEY, CDR2 SMNVEV (reference sequence). J was trimmed by 4 bases and V by 0 bases; bases with no gene match: 11. This CDR3 has 17 residues. This chain's CDR3 is CASSLSPRQGGVTEAFF. In DNA form, the CDR3 reads TGTGCCAGCAGTTTATCACCCCGACAGGGAGGGGTCACTGAAGCTTTCTTT.

This sequence joins TRBV28 and TRBJ2-5, with D unclear. The germline V gene has CDR1 MDHEN and CDR2 SYDVKM. The V gene lost 2 bases and the J gene lost 5 bases, with 12 bases spanning the gap. This CDR3 contains 14 residues. CDR3 DNA sequence: TGTGCCAGCAGTTTAAGTCCGGCTAGGGAGACCCAGTACTTC. Amino acids: CASSLSPARETQYF.

The DNA of the CDR3 is TGTGCCAGCAGTTCCCTTGCTAGCGGGAGGCCCACAGATACGCAGTATTTT. Its protein product is CASSSLASGRPTDTQYF. The chain is built from TRBV28 and TRBJ2-3; TRBD2 aligns across 11 bases. This CDR3 is built from 17 residues. After removal of 4 bases from V and 2 bases from J, the junction contained 8 bases not matched to a gene. Germline lookup yields CDR1 MDHEN and CDR2 SYDVKM.